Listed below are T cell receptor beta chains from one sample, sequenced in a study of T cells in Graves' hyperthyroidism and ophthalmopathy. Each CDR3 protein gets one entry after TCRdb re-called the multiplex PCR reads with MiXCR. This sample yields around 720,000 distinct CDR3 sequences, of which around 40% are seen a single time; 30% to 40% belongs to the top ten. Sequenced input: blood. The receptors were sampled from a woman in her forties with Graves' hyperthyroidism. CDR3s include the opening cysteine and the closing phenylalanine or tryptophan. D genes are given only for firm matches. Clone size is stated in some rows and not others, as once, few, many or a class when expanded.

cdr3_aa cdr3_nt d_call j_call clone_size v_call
CATRPSPYEQYF TGTGCCACCCGACCGTCCCCCTACGAGCAGTACTTC - TRBJ2-7 many TRBV7-9
CSVEEGRLNTEAFF TGCAGCGTTGAAGAGGGCAGGTTGAACACTGAAGCTTTCTTT - TRBJ1-1 many TRBV29-1
CAISAGPWYGYTF TGTGCCATCAGTGCGGGACCTTGGTATGGCTACACCTTC - TRBJ1-2 - TRBV10-3
CASSVQRTTSGTGELFF TGTGCCAGCAGCGTGCAAAGGACTACCAGTGGCACCGGGGAGCTGTTTTTT - TRBJ2-2 many TRBV7-9
CSAREEYKGNAGGYTF TGCAGTGCTAGAGAGGAGTACAAGGGGAATGCCGGGGGCTACACCTTC - TRBJ1-2 once TRBV20-1
CASSPGQGQSGTEAFF TGTGCCAGTAGTCCTGGACAAGGCCAGTCGGGCACTGAAGCTTTCTTT - TRBJ1-1 many TRBV19
CTSRPTSGVKETQYF TGTACCAGCAGACCCACTAGCGGGGTAAAAGAGACCCAGTACTTC TRBD2 TRBJ2-5 - TRBV6-5
CATQENYGYTF TGTGCCACGCAAGAGAACTATGGCTACACCTTC - TRBJ1-2 many TRBV19
CSVVPARESGANVLTF TGCAGCGTTGTGCCGGCTAGGGAATCTGGGGCCAACGTCCTGACTTTC - TRBJ2-6 few TRBV29-1
CASSYSIRQPQHF TGTGCCAGCAGTTACTCGATCCGGCAGCCCCAGCATTTT - TRBJ1-5 - TRBV6-5
CASQFYNSPLHF TGTGCCAGCCAGTTCTATAATTCACCCCTCCACTTT - TRBJ1-6 once TRBV25-1
CASSQGLSPRSGPTGEQYF TGCGCCAGCAGCCAGGGACTTTCTCCCCGTAGCGGACCCACAGGCGAGCAGTACTTC - TRBJ2-7 - TRBV10-2
CASSHATIPAFF TGCGCCAGCAGCCATGCAACGATACCAGCTTTCTTT - TRBJ1-1 - TRBV4-1
CASSFTGTGLLEQYF TGTGCCAGCAGCTTCACCGGGACAGGCCTCCTCGAGCAGTACTTC TRBD1 TRBJ2-7 many TRBV7-2
CASSIGLTF TGTGCCAGTAGTATAGGCCTGACTTTC - TRBJ2-6 - TRBV19
CSAKAGGSINYGYTF TGCAGTGCTAAAGCGGGGGGGTCGATTAACTATGGCTACACCTTC - TRBJ1-2 - TRBV20-1
CASSPGRKDTQYF TGTGCCAGCAGTCCGGGCCGAAAAGATACGCAGTATTTT - TRBJ2-3 - TRBV7-2
CASSVEDRVGEPQHF TGTGCCAGCAGCGTAGAGGACAGGGTCGGGGAGCCCCAGCATTTT TRBD1 TRBJ1-5 many TRBV9
CASSIQGKVGYGANVLTF TGTGCCAGTAGCATACAGGGAAAGGTTGGGTATGGGGCCAACGTCCTGACTTTC - TRBJ2-6 - TRBV19
CATSPGQGVELFF TGTGCCACCAGTCCCGGACAGGGGGTGGAGCTGTTTTTT TRBD1 TRBJ2-2 - TRBV24-1
CASNSRGNTEAFF TGTGCCAGCAATTCTCGGGGGAACACTGAAGCTTTCTTT - TRBJ1-1 few TRBV12-3/TRBV12-4
CASSLRRGGLETQYF TGTGCCAGCAGCTTGCGGCGGGGGGGCCTTGAGACCCAGTACTTC TRBD2 TRBJ2-5 many TRBV5-6
CATSTRQGDTEAFF TGTGCCACCAGCACCCGACAGGGCGACACTGAAGCTTTCTTT TRBD1 TRBJ1-1 once TRBV15
CASSDGAGQTQYF TGTGCCAGCAGCGACGGGGCAGGCCAGACCCAGTACTTC - TRBJ2-5 - TRBV25-1
CASSFRGRGQGFSQPQHF TGTGCCAGCAGTTTCCGGGGTCGGGGACAGGGGTTTAGTCAGCCCCAGCATTTT TRBD1 TRBJ1-5 - TRBV12-3/TRBV12-4
CASSLGAVGDAQPQHF TGTGCCAGCAGCTTAGGGGCGGTTGGGGATGCTCAGCCCCAGCATTTT - TRBJ1-5 many TRBV11-2
CATSRRGLPGGYTF TGTGCCACCAGTAGGAGGGGACTCCCGGGAGGCTACACCTTC - TRBJ1-2 once TRBV6-1
CSSWTQGAYEQYF TGCAGCAGTTGGACACAGGGGGCCTACGAGCAGTACTTC TRBD1 TRBJ2-7 - TRBV29-1
CASSAVPGQGLSNTEAFF TGTGCCAGCAGCGCAGTCCCGGGACAGGGCCTTTCGAACACTGAAGCTTTCTTT TRBD1 TRBJ1-1 - TRBV5-8
CASSPGRVTNTGELFF TGTGCCAGCAGCCCGGGACGGGTAACGAACACCGGGGAGCTGTTTTTT - TRBJ2-2 many TRBV7-9
CAGRDRANSPLHF TGTGCCGGCCGGGACAGGGCCAATTCACCCCTCCACTTT TRBD1 TRBJ1-6 few TRBV2
CASRGQGGDYGYTF TGTGCCAGCAGAGGACAGGGTGGCGACTATGGCTACACCTTC TRBD1 TRBJ1-2 few TRBV25-1
CASRPWDRGNEQYF TGTGCCAGCAGGCCCTGGGACAGGGGAAACGAGCAGTACTTC TRBD1 TRBJ2-7 - TRBV2
CASSLGIEETQYF TGTGCCAGCAGCTTAGGGATTGAAGAGACCCAGTACTTC - TRBJ2-5 many TRBV11-2
CSARDPTGHEYF TGCAGTGCTAGAGATCCGACAGGGCATGAATACTTC TRBD1 TRBJ2-7 - TRBV20-1
CASRPQGTNSPLHF TGTGCCAGCAGGCCCCAGGGGACTAATTCACCCCTCCACTTT - TRBJ1-6 many TRBV12-3/TRBV12-4
CASSLRPLTPGTGELFF TGTGCCAGCAGCTTACGTCCCCTTACCCCGGGCACCGGGGAGCTGTTTTTT - TRBJ2-2 - TRBV7-3
CASSQTGATEAFF TGTGCCAGTTCCCAGACAGGGGCCACTGAAGCTTTCTTT TRBD1 TRBJ1-1 many TRBV19
CASSLSTGNTIYF TGTGCCAGCAGCCTCAGTACTGGAAACACCATATATTTT - TRBJ1-3 - TRBV11-3
CASSESAYYGYTF TGTGCCAGCAGTGAATCAGCGTACTATGGCTACACCTTC - TRBJ1-2 many TRBV25-1
CASSLISGSLEQYF TGTGCCAGCAGTTTGATTAGCGGGAGTCTCGAGCAGTACTTC TRBD2 TRBJ2-7 - TRBV28
CASSSGSNTEAFF TGTGCCAGCAGTTCGGGATCAAACACTGAAGCTTTCTTT - TRBJ1-1 many TRBV6-5
CASSLDLVEPQHF TGTGCCAGCAGCTTAGATTTGGTGGAGCCCCAGCATTTT - TRBJ1-5 - TRBV7-2
CASSPQRSGARAEAFF TGTGCCAGCAGCCCTCAGCGGTCTGGGGCGAGGGCTGAAGCTTTCTTT - TRBJ1-1 many TRBV7-9
CSASKGEENGYTF TGCAGTGCTAGTAAGGGGGAGGAGAATGGCTACACCTTC - TRBJ1-2 many TRBV20-1
CAITPRVEESFYGYTF TGTGCCATCACCCCGAGGGTGGAGGAGTCCTTCTATGGCTACACCTTC - TRBJ1-2 - TRBV10-3